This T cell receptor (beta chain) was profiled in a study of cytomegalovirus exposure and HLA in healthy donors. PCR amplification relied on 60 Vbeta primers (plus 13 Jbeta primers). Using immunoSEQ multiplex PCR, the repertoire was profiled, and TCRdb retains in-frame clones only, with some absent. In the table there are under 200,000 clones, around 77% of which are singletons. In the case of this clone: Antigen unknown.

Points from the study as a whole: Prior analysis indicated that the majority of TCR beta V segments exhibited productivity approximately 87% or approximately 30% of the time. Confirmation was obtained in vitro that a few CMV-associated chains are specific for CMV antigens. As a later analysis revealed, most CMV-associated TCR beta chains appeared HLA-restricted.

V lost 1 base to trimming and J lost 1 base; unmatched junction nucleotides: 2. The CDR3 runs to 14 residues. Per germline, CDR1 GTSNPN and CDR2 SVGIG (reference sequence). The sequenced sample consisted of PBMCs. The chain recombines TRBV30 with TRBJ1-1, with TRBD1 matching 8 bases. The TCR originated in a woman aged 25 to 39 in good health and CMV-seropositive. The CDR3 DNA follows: TGTGCCTGGAGTGAGGACAGGGAGAACACTGAAGCTTTCTTT. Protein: CAWSEDRENTEAFF. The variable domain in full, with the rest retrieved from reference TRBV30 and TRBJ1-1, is SQTIHQWPATLVQPVGSPLSLECTVEGTSNPNLYWYRQAAGRGLQLLFYSVGIGQISSEVPQNLSASRPQDRQFILSSKKLLLSDSGFYLCAWSEDRENTEAFFGQGTRLTVV.